The rows below give T cell receptor beta chains drawn from one sample of a study of radiotherapy plus CTLA-4 blockade in lung cancer. TCRdb's copy holds only in-frame clones and misses some; the assay was immunoSEQ multiplex PCR. The repertoire has roughly 60,000 clones, less than 85% of them found once; the top ten carry roughly 3.1%. Source: peripheral blood, taken from a patient treated with radiotherapy plus ipilimumab. These receptors came from a human donor with non-small cell lung cancer who had a complete response to radiotherapy plus ipilimumab. CDR3s include the opening cysteine and the closing phenylalanine or tryptophan. D genes are given only for firm matches. Clone sizes are given selectively: once, few, many, or a class where the clone is expanded.

V gene	clone size	D gene	J gene	CDR3 DNA	CDR3 protein
TRBV9	.	TRBD2	TRBJ2-3	TGTGCCAGCAGCGTAGGTGGGGGGGACACAGATACGCAGTATTTT	CASSVGGGDTDTQYF
TRBV9	.	.	TRBJ1-4	TGTGCCAGCAGCGTAGGGGCTGCATCAAGCGAAAAACTGTTTTTT	CASSVGAASSEKLFF
TRBV19	.	.	TRBJ2-7	TGTGCCAGTAGAGTGGAGGGGCGAGGCTCCTACGAGCAGTACTTC	CASRVEGRGSYEQYF
TRBV28	.	TRBD2	TRBJ2-1	TGTGCCAGCAGTTCACAGCGGGAGAGGACCTACAATGAGCAGTTCTTC	CASSSQRERTYNEQFF
TRBV7-8	few	TRBD2	TRBJ2-1	TGTGCCAGCAGCCACGGGACTAGCTTCTACAATGAGCAGTTCTTC	CASSHGTSFYNEQFF
TRBV7-9	few	.	TRBJ1-1	TGTGCCAGCAGGCTACAGGGGAACACTGAAGCTTTCTTT	CASRLQGNTEAFF
TRBV19	.	TRBD2	TRBJ2-2	TGTGCCAGTATTAGCGGGAGGACGGACACCGGGGAGCTGTTTTTT	CASISGRTDTGELFF
TRBV4-2	.	TRBD2	TRBJ2-7	TGTGCCAGCAGCCAAGGGACCCCCGAGATGTGGAGGTCTAGCGGGAGGCCCTACGAGCAGTACTTC	CASSQGTPEMWRSSGRPYEQYF
TRBV5-1	.	TRBD2	TRBJ2-7	TGCGCCAGCAGCTTACAACCAACGAGCGGGAGGGCCTACGAGCAGTACTTC	CASSLQPTSGRAYEQYF
TRBV9	.	TRBD2	TRBJ2-3	TGTGCCAGCAGCCCCACTAGCGGGAGCACAGATACGCAGTATTTT	CASSPTSGSTDTQYF
TRBV10-3	.	TRBD2	TRBJ2-7	TGTGCCATCAGTGATCCGTCCGGCGGGAGGCACTTCTACGAGCAGTACTTC	CAISDPSGGRHFYEQYF
TRBV19	.	.	TRBJ1-2	TGTGCCAGTAGGACAATAGAACAGGGCCGTAACTATGGCTACACCTTC	CASRTIEQGRNYGYTF
TRBV13	.	.	TRBJ2-1	TGTGCCAGCAGCTTAGCGGTAATAAATGAGCAGTTCTTC	CASSLAVINEQFF
TRBV29-1	.	.	TRBJ1-2	TGCAGCGTTGATTCCGGGAACTATGGCTACACCTTC	CSVDSGNYGYTF
TRBV7-8	.	.	TRBJ2-7	TGTGCCAGCAGCTTAGACAGGTGGAACTACGAGCAGTACTTC	CASSLDRWNYEQYF
TRBV6-4	.	TRBD1	TRBJ2-3	TGTGCCAGCAGTGATTACCCTTCGGGACAGGGGTTTAGAGATACGCAGTATTTT	CASSDYPSGQGFRDTQYF
TRBV2	.	TRBD2	TRBJ2-7	TGTGCCAGCAGTGAAGCGGAGGGGGCCTCACTAGCGGGGGGATACTTC	CASSEAEGASLAGGYF
TRBV2	.	TRBD1	TRBJ1-5	TGTGCCAGCAGTCGGGACAGGAATCAGCCCCAGCATTTT	CASSRDRNQPQHF
TRBV18	.	TRBD2	TRBJ2-7	TGTGCCAGCTCATCAACTAGCGGGGGGCCTGACGTGTTGTACTTC	CASSSTSGGPDVLYF
TRBV28	.	TRBD1	TRBJ1-2	TGTGCCAGCAGTCCATCTACAGGGGGCGCAGGGAACTATGGCTACACCTTC	CASSPSTGGAGNYGYTF
TRBV6-5	.	.	TRBJ1-5	TGTGCCAGCAGGGGAGGTGAGGCGCATCAGCCCCAGCATTTT	CASRGGEAHQPQHF
TRBV11-2	.	.	TRBJ2-7	TGTGCCAGCAGCTTAGGGGGAGGCCCTATCTACGAGCAGTACTTC	CASSLGGGPIYEQYF
TRBV18	few	.	TRBJ1-4	TGTGCCAGCTCGCCTGGGGCAGGACGGGAAAAACTGTTTTTT	CASSPGAGREKLFF
TRBV6-6	.	TRBD2	TRBJ2-4	TGTGCCAGCAGTCGTAGACTAGCGGGAGTTGTCATTCAGTACTTC	CASSRRLAGVVIQYF
TRBV29-1	once	.	TRBJ2-2	TGCAGCGTTGAAGCAGATGACAGGAACACCGGGGAGCTGTTTTTT	CSVEADDRNTGELFF
TRBV6-5	once	TRBD1	TRBJ1-5	TGTGCCAGCAGTCCCGGGACAGGGCCAGGTCAGCCCCAGCATTTT	CASSPGTGPGQPQHF
TRBV11-2	.	.	TRBJ2-2	TGTGCCAGCAGCTTACTGGCCTCGAACACCGGGGAGCTGTTTTTT	CASSLLASNTGELFF
TRBV6-1	.	.	TRBJ2-6	TGTGCCAGCAGGGACGGGGGTTCCGGGGCCAACGTCCTGACTTTC	CASRDGGSGANVLTF
TRBV19	medium-sized	.	TRBJ2-2	TGTGCCAGTAGCGGGTTGGACACCGGGGAGCTGTTTTTT	CASSGLDTGELFF
TRBV10-3	.	.	TRBJ2-5	TGTGCCATCAGCAGCCAAGAGACCCAGTACTTC	CAISSQETQYF
TRBV10-3	.	.	TRBJ1-4	TGTGCCATCAGTGAGCAGGGTCCAAGTGAAAAACTGTTTTTT	CAISEQGPSEKLFF
TRBV4-2	.	TRBD1	TRBJ1-1	TGTGCCAGCAGCCAGCGACAGGGGGGCGTTTTGACTGAAGCTTTCTTT	CASSQRQGGVLTEAFF
TRBV2	.	TRBD1	TRBJ2-2	TGTGCCAGCAGCGCAGGACAGGGGGTCCCTAAAACCGCCGGAGCCACCGGGGAGCTGTTTTTT	CASSAGQGVPKTAGATGELFF
TRBV19	.	.	TRBJ1-5	TGTGCCAGTAGTATTTCCTGGAGGGTTGATCAGCCCCAGCATTTT	CASSISWRVDQPQHF
TRBV5-1	.	TRBD1	TRBJ1-2	TGCGCCAGCAGCTTGGAAGCGGACAGGGCCTATGGCTACACCTTC	CASSLEADRAYGYTF
TRBV10-3	few	TRBD1	TRBJ2-7	TGTGCCATCAAGGGACAGGGGAATTCCTACGAGCAGTACTTC	CAIKGQGNSYEQYF
TRBV7-9	.	TRBD1	TRBJ2-3	TGTGCCAGCAGCTTAGGACAGGGGGCTGAGTATTTT	CASSLGQGAEYF
TRBV6-5	.	TRBD2	TRBJ2-1	TGTGCCAGCAGTTATCGCGGGGGGTACAATGAGCAGTTCTTC	CASSYRGGYNEQFF
TRBV11-2	.	.	TRBJ2-7	TGTGCCAGCAGCTTAGAGGGGCAGGGAAGAGTCGGCGAGCAGTACTTC	CASSLEGQGRVGEQYF
TRBV10-3	.	TRBD1	TRBJ1-1	TGTGCCATCAGGGGACAGGTGAACACTGAAGCTTTCTTT	CAIRGQVNTEAFF
TRBV6-6	.	TRBD1	TRBJ2-7	TGTGCCAGCAGCTCGTCCGGGACAGGGCAGTACTTC	CASSSSGTGQYF
TRBV19	.	.	TRBJ1-5	TGTGCCAGTAGTATAATAGAACAGAATCAGCCCCAGCATTTT	CASSIIEQNQPQHF
TRBV18	once	.	TRBJ1-6	TGTGCCAGCGGCAATCCACAGGGACCTAATTCACCCCTCCACTTT	CASGNPQGPNSPLHF
TRBV5-1	few	.	TRBJ2-2	TGCGCCAGCAGCGACATACAGGGCACCGGGGAGCTGTTTTTT	CASSDIQGTGELFF
TRBV9	.	TRBD1	TRBJ1-1	TGTGCCAGCGGGAGGGGGACAGGGTTGGGCACTGAAGCTTTCTTT	CASGRGTGLGTEAFF
TRBV5-6	.	.	TRBJ1-1	TGTGCCAGCAGCTTTCTCACTGAAGCTTTCTTT	CASSFLTEAFF
TRBV5-1	once	TRBD1	TRBJ1-1	TGCGCCAGCAGCTTGGTGACAGGGGCGGATGAAGCTTTCTTT	CASSLVTGADEAFF
TRBV19	.	TRBD2	TRBJ2-5	TGTGCCAGTAGTCAACGGGACGGCCTCCTCTCTAGCGGCCAGACCCAGTACTTC	CASSQRDGLLSSGQTQYF
TRBV4-2	.	.	TRBJ1-1	TGTGCCGGCAGCCAAGAACGGGGGAGACAAGAAGCTTTCTTT	CAGSQERGRQEAFF
TRBV9	once	.	TRBJ2-1	TGTGCCAGCAGCGTAGAGGGGCGGGGGCCGGGGTTCTTC	CASSVEGRGPGFF
TRBV5-5	few	.	TRBJ2-7	TGTGCCAGCAGCCTCGAACAGTTATCGGTCGAGCAGTACTTC	CASSLEQLSVEQYF